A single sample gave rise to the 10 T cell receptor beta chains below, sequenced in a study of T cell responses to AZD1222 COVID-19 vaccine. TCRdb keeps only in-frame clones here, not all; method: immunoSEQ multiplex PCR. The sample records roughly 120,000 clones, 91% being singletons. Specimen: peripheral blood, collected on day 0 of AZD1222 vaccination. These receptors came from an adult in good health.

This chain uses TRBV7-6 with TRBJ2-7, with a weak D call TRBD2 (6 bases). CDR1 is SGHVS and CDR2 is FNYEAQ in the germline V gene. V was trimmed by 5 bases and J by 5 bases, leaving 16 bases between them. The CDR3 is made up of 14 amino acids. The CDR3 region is CASSPKVGGDEQYF. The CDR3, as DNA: TGTGCCAGCAGCCCGAAGGTAGGCGGGGACGAGCAGTACTTC.

This CDR3 reads CASSFRTGQETQYF. In DNA form, the CDR3 reads TGTGCCAGCAGCTTCAGAACAGGACAAGAGACCCAGTACTTC. V and J are TRBV5-6 and TRBJ2-5; D might be TRBD1 (5 bases). The V end lost 2 bases, the J end lost 2 bases, and 10 bases lay between the germline ends. This CDR3 spans 14 amino acids. Germline V lookup: CDR1 SGHDT, CDR2 YYEEEE.

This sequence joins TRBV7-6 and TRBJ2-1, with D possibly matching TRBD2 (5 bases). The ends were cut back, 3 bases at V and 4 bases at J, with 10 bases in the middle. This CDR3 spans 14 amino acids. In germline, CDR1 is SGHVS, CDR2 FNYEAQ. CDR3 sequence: CASSFGGGYNEQFF. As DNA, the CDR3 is TGTGCCAGCAGCTTCGGCGGCGGGTACAATGAGCAGTTCTTC.

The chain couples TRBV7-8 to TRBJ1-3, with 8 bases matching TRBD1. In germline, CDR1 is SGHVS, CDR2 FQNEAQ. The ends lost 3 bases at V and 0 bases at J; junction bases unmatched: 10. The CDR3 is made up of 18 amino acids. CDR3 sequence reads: CASSLGTGPQVSGNTIYF. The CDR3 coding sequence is TGTGCCAGCAGCTTGGGGACAGGTCCTCAAGTCTCTGGAAACACCATATATTTT.

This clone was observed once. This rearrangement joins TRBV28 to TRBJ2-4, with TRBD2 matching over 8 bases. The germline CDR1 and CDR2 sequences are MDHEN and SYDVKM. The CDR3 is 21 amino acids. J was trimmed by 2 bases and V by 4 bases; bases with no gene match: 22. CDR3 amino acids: CASSSPSRGGELGWSKNIQYF. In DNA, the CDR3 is TGTGCCAGCAGTTCCCCCTCCCGGGGGGGCGAGTTAGGGTGGTCCAAAAACATTCAGTACTTC.

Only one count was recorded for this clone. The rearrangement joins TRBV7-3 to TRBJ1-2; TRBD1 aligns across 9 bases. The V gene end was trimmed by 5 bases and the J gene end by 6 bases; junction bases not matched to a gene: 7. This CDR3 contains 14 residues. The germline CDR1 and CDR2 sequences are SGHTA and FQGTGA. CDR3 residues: CASSPFGTGNGYTF. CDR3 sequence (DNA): TGTGCCAGCAGCCCCTTCGGGACAGGGAATGGCTACACCTTC.

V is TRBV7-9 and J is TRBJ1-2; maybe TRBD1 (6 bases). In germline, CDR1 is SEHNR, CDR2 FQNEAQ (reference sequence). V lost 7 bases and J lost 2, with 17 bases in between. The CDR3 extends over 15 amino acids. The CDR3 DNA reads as TGTGCCAGCACCCCCGGGACACGGGAGAACTATGGCTACACCTTC. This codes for CASTPGTRENYGYTF. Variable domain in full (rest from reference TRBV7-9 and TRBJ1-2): DTGVSQNPRHKITKRGQNVTFRCDPISEHNRLYWYRQTLGQGPEFLTYFQNEAQLEKSRLLSDRFSAERPKGSFSTLEIQRTEQGDSAMYLCASTPGTRENYGYTFGSGTRLTVV.

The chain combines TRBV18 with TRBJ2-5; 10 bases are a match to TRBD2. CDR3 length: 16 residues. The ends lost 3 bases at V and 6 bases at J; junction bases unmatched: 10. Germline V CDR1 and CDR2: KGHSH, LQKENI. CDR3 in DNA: TGTGCCAGCTCACCCTCGGGAGCTAGCGGGAGTCAGACCCAGTACTTC. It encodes CASSPSGASGSQTQYF. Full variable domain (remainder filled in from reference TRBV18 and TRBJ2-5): NAGVMQNPRHLVRRRGQEARLRCSPMKGHSHVYWYRQLPEEGLKFMVYLQKENIIDESGMPKERFSAEFPKEGPSILRIQQVVRGDSAAYFCASSPSGASGSQTQYFGPGTRLLVL.

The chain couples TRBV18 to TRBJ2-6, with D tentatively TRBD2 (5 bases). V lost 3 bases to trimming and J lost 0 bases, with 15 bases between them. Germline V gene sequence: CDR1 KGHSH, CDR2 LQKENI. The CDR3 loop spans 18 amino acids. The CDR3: CASSPSGLYSSGANVLTF. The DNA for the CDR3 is TGTGCCAGCTCACCGTCCGGACTGTACAGCTCTGGGGCCAACGTCCTGACTTTC.

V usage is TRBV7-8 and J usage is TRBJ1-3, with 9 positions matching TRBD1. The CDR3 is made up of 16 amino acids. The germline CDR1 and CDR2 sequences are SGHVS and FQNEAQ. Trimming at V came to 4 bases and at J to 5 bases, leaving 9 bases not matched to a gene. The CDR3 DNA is TGTGCCAGCAGCTACGGACAGGGGAAGTATAGAAACACCATATATTTT. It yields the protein CASSYGQGKYRNTIYF.